This TCR beta chain was retrieved from a study of blood T cell repertoires in COVID-19. Study background: The United States, Italy and Spain supplied acute and convalescent COVID-19 samples. In each case, the material was cDNA or gDNA derived from T cells, B-cell-depleted T cells, or PBMCs.

In the original processing: Estimated nucleated cell counts came from reference gene primer amplification. The table came from immunoSEQ multiplex PCR; TCRdb's copy has only in-frame clones and leaves some out. That table gives V, J and clone size, and the DNA gave D and trimming. This table has under 55,000 clones, less than 80% appearing once. The receptor was derived from a man between 65 and 79 years old with acute or convalescent COVID-19. The sequenced sample was peripheral blood.

CDR3 nucleotide sequence: TGTGCCAGCAGGATACAGGGCGGACTTAATTCACCCCTCCACTTT. Its protein is CASRIQGGLNSPLHF. The chain uses TRBV28 and TRBJ1-6; D possibly corresponds to TRBD1 (6 bases). V shed 6 bases and J shed 6 bases, with 15 bases lying between them. The CDR3 is made up of 15 amino acids. Germline V gene sequence: CDR1 MDHEN, CDR2 SYDVKM.